The next 3 T cell receptor beta chains were all read from a single sample in a study of blood T cells in healthy people across ages. Using a J-beta primer mix together with a sample-barcoded 5' primer, a second PCR was run for roughly 7 to 11 cycles. MiXCR was run by TCRdb on the 5' RACE reads, yielding one entry per CDR3 protein. This table holds hundreds of thousands of distinct CDR3 sequences, 56% found once. Sequencing was performed on blood. Receptors originate from a man between 35 and 55 years old in good health.

About this clonotype itself: One end of the junction does not line up with germline, which may come from a read error. The chain is built from TRBV5-1 and TRBJ2-3; 11 bases fit TRBD2. Germline loops: CDR1 SGHRS, CDR2 YFSETQ. The CDR3 totals 15 residues. The CDR3, as DNA: TGCGCCAGTAGCTTGGAGGCTAGCGGGGGGTCGGCGCAGTATTTT. This translates into CASSLEASGGSAQYF. Supplemented by reference TRBV5-1 and TRBJ2-3, the full variable domain reads KAGVTQTPRYLIKTRGQQVTLSCSPISGHRSVSWYQQTPGQGLQFLFEYFSETQRNKGNFPGRFSGRQFSNSRSEMNVSTLELGDSALYLCASSLEASGGSAQYFGPGTRLTVL.

This rearrangement joins TRBV2 to TRBJ2-7; 9 nucleotides line up with TRBD2. The CDR3 has 14 amino acids. The junction had 7 bases not matched to a gene; V was cut back by 3 bases and J by 7 bases. The germline V gene has CDR1 SNHLY and CDR2 FYNNEI. This CDR3 reads CASSDGGGADEQYF. In DNA, the CDR3 is TGTGCCAGCAGTGATGGCGGGGGGGCCGATGAGCAGTACTTC. The entire variable domain, with the rest obtained from reference TRBV2 and TRBJ2-7, is as follows: EPEVTQTPSHQVTQMGQEVILRCVPISNHLYFYWYRQILGQKVEFLVSFYNNEISEKSEIFDDQFSVERPDGSNFTLKIRSTKLEDSAMYFCASSDGGGADEQYFGPGTRLTVT.

The chain employs TRBV12-3 or TRBV12-4 and TRBJ2-1, with TRBD1 matching over 8 bases. Losses at the gene ends were 3 bases for V and 8 bases for J; bases not matched to a gene: 15. The CDR3 covers 17 residues. The CDR3: CASSFSRTGWGLHEQFF. In DNA, the CDR3 is TGTGCCAGCAGTTTTAGCAGGACAGGGTGGGGTTTACATGAGCAGTTCTTC.